A single T cell receptor (beta chain) is shown here with its context. Its cognate antigen is unknown. A far larger clone is a single base away, which makes a read error likely. The read is 3 residues too short to cover the CDR3 end, so that end is filled in from the germline J gene. The table came from immunoSEQ multiplex PCR; TCRdb's copy has only in-frame clones and leaves some out. The data show about 52,000 clones, none appearing only once, with 4.5% to 5.5% held by the ten largest. This specimen comes from a study of T cell clonality in common variable immunodeficiency. Study-level findings and limits: The cause of increased CVID clonality remains unclear without subpopulation sequencing. Compared with controls, CVID subjects had fewer shared TCRbeta clones.

The germline gives CDR1 LNHDA, CDR2 SQIVND (reference sequence). The CDR3 contains 15 residues. The clonotype was recovered from a person aged 18 to 75 in good health. Input material: peripheral blood mononuclear cells. The genes are TRBV19 and TRBJ2-1; perhaps TRBD1 as D (6 bases). The part of the CDR3 DNA that was read is TGTGCCAGGAGTATGGTACAGGGCCCCTACAATGAG. Its protein product is CARSMVQGPYNE. The complete CDR3 sequence is CARSMVQGPYNEQFF.